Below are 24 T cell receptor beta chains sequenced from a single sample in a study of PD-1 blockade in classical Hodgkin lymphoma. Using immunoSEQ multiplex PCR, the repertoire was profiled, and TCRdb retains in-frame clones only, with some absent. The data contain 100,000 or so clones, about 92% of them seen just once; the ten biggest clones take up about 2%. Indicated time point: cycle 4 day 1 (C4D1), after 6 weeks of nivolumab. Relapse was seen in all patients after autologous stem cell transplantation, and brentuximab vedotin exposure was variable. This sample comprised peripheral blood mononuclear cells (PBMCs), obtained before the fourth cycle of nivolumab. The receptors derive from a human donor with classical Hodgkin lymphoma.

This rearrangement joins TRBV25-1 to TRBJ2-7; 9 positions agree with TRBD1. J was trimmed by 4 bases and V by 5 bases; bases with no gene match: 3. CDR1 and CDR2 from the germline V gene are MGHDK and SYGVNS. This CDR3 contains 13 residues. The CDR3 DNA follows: TGTGCCAGCAGTAACAGGGGGCGGTACGAGCAGTACTTC. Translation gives CASSNRGRYEQYF.

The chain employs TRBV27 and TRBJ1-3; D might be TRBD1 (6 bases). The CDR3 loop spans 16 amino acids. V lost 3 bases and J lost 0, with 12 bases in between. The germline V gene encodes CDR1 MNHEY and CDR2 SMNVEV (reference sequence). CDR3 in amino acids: CASSFSGQPSGNTIYF. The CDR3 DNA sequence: TGTGCCAGCAGTTTCTCCGGACAGCCCTCTGGAAACACCATATATTTT.

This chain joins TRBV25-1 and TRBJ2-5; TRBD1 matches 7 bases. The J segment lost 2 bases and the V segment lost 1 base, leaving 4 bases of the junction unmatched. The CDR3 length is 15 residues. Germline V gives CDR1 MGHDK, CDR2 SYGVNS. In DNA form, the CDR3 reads TGTGCCAGCAGTGAATCAAGGACAGGTCAAGAGACCCAGTACTTC. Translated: CASSESRTGQETQYF.

Here the CDR3 reads CAWSVLAIGELFF. CDR3 in DNA: TGTGCCTGGAGTGTACTGGCGATCGGGGAGCTGTTTTTT. V and J are TRBV30 and TRBJ2-2; D not certain. Per the germline V gene, CDR1 is GTSNPN and CDR2 is SVGIG (reference sequence). V was trimmed by 0 bases and J by 7 bases, leaving 9 bases between them. This CDR3 contains 13 residues.

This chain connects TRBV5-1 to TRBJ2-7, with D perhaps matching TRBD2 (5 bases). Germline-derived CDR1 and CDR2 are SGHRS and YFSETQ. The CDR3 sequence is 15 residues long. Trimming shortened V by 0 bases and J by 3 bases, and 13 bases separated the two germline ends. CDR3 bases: TGCGCCAGCAGCTTGGCCGAGGGAAAGCACTACGAGCAGTACTTC. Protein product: CASSLAEGKHYEQYF.

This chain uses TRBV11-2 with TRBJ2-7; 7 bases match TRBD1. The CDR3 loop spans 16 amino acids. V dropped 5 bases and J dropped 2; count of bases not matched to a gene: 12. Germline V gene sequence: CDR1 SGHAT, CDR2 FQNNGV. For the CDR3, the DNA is TGTGCCAGCAGCGCAAACCATGACAGGGTCCCCTACGAGCAGTACTTC. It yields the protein CASSANHDRVPYEQYF.

The CDR3 sequence: CASKGVGYTF. In DNA, the CDR3 is TGTGCCAGCAAGGGGGTTGGCTACACCTTC. This chain connects TRBV9 to TRBJ1-2, with D tentatively TRBD1 (6 bases). There are 10 residues in the CDR3. Trimming took 6 bases from V and 7 from J, leaving 7 bases between them. Germline loops: CDR1 SGDLS, CDR2 YYNGEE.

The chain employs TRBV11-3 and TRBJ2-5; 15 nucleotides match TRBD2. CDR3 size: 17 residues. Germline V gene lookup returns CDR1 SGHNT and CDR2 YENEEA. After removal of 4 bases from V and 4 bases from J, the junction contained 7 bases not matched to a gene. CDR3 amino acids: CASSSGTSGRIGETQYF. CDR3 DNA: TGTGCCAGCAGCTCCGGGACTAGCGGGAGGATAGGAGAGACCCAGTACTTC.

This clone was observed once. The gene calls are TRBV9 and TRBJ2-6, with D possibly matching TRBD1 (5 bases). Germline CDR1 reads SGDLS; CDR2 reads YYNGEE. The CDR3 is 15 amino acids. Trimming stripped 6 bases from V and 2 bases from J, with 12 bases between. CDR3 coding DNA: TGTGCCAGCACCCCTGCCAGGGCTGGGGCCAACGTCCTGACTTTC. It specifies CASTPARAGANVLTF.

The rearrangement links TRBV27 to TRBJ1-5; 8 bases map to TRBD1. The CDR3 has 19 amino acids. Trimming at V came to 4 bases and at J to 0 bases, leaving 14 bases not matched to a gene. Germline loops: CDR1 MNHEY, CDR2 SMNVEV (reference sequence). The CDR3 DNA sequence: TGTGCCAGCAGTTCCAATGCTCGACAGGGGAAGTATAGCAATCAGCCCCAGCATTTT. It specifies CASSSNARQGKYSNQPQHF.

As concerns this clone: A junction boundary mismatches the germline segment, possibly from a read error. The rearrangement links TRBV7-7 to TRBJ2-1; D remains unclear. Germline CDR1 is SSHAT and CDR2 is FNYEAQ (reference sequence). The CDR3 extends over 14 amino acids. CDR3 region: CASSLAPAGYEQFF. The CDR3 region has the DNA TGTGCTAGCAGCTTAGCACCGGCCGGATACGAGCAGTTCTTC.

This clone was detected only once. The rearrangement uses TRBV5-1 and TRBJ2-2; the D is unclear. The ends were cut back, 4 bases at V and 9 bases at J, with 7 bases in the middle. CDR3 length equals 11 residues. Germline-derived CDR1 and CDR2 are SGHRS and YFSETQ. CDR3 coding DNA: TGCGCCAGCAGCCGTGGGAGGGAGCTGTTTTTT. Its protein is CASSRGRELFF.

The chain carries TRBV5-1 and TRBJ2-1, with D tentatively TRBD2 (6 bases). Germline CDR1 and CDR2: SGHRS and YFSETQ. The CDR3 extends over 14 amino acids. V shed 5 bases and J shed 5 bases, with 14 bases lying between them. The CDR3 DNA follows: TGCGCCAGCAGAAGGCGGGAACTCCACAATGAGCAGTTCTTC. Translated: CASRRRELHNEQFF.

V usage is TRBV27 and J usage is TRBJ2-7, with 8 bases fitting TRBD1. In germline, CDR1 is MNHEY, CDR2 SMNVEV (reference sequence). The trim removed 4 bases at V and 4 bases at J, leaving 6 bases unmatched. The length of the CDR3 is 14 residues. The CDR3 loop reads CASSWGQVGYEQYF. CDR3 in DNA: TGTGCCAGCAGTTGGGGACAGGTGGGGTACGAGCAGTACTTC.

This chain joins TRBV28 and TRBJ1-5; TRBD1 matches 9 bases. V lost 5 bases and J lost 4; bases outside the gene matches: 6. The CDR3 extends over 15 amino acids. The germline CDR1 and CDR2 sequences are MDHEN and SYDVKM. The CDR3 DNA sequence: TGTGCCAGCAGTGGCGACAGGGGGAAAAATCAGCCCCAGCATTTT. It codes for CASSGDRGKNQPQHF. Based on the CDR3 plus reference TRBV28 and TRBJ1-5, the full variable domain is DVKVTQSSRYLVKRTGEKVFLECVQDMDHENMFWYRQDPGLGLRLIYFSYDVKMKEKGDIPEGYSVSREKKERFSLILESASTNQTSMYLCASSGDRGKNQPQHFGDGTRLSIL.

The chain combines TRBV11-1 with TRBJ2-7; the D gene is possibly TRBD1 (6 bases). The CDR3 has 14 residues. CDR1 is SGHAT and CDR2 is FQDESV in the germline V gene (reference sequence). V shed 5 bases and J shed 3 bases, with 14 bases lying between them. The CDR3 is CASSHGPDSYEQYF. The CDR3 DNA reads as TGTGCCAGCAGCCATGGCCCGGACAGCTACGAGCAGTACTTC.

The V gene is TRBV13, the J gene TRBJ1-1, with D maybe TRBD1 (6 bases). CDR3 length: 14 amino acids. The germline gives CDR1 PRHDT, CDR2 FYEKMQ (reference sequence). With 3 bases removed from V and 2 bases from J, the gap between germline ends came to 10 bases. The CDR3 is CASSFGGPNTEAFF. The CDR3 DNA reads TGTGCCAGCAGCTTCGGGGGCCCTAACACTGAAGCTTTCTTT.

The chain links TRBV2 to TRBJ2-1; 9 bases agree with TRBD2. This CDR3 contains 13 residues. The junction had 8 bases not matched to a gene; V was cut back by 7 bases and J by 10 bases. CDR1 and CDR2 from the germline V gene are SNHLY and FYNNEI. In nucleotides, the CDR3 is TGTGCCAGCATTGGCGGGAGGGTCTCGGAGCAGTTCTTC. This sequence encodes CASIGGRVSEQFF.

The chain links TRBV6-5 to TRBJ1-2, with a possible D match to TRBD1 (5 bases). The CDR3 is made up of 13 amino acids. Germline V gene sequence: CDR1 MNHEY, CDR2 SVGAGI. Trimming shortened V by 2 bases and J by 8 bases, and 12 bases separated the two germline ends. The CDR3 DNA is TGTGCCAGCAGTTACGGGCAGGGATTAGGCTACACCTTC. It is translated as CASSYGQGLGYTF.

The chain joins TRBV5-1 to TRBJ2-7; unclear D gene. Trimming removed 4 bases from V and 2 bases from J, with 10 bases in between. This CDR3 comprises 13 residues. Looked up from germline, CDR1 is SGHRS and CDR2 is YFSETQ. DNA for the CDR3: TGCGCCAGCAGCCTTTATCATCCCTACGAGCAGTACTTC. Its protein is CASSLYHPYEQYF.

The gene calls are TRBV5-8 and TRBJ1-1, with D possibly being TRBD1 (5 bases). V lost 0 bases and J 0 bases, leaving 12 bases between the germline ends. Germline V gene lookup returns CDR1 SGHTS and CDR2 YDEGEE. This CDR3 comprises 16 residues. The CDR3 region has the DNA TGTGCCAGCAGCTTGGAGAGGGGCAAGATGAACACTGAAGCTTTCTTT. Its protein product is CASSLERGKMNTEAFF.

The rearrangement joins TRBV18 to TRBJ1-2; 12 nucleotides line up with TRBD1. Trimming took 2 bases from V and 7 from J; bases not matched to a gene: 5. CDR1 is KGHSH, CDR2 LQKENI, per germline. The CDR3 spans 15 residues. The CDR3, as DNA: TGTGCCAGCTCACCAGGGACAGGGGGCAGACGTGGCTACACCTTC. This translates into CASSPGTGGRRGYTF.

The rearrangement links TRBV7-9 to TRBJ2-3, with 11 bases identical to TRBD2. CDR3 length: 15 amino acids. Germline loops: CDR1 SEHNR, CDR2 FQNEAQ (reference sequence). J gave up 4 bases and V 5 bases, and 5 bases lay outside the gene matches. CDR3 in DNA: TGTGCCAGCAGCGCACTAGCGGGAGTCGCAGATACGCAGTATTTT. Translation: CASSALAGVADTQYF.

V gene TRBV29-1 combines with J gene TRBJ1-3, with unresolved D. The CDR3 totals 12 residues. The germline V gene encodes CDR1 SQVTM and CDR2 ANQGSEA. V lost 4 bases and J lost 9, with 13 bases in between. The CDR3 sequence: CSVAEGSGTIYF. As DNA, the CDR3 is TGCAGCGTTGCCGAGGGATCAGGCACCATATATTTT.